A selection of T cell receptor beta chains follows, all from one sample in a study of CD8 T cells in ankylosing spondylitis. In TCRdb, the 5' RACE reads were re-called with MiXCR into one record per CDR3 protein. The sample lists approximately 500,000 distinct CDR3 sequences; roughly 13% were seen once. Sequences were obtained from blood, either unsorted or a sorted T cell fraction (not recorded which). These receptor sequences come from a male donor with ankylosing spondylitis. Each CDR3 is given with its conserved first and last residue. Fields, in order: J gene, D gene, clone size, V gene, CDR3 length, CDR3 protein, CDR3 DNA. D genes are given only for firm matches. Only part of the rows carry a size: once, few, many, or a class if the clone is expanded.

>TRBJ1-2|TRBD1|.|TRBV27|15
CASSRSGTGGWGYTF
TGTGCCAGCAGTCGATCCGGGACAGGGGGATGGGGCTACACCTTC
>TRBJ1-2|.|many|TRBV12-3/TRBV12-4|14
CASSPPPGSQGYTF
TGTGCCAGCAGCCCACCCCCGGGAAGTCAGGGCTACACCTTC
>TRBJ1-2|TRBD1|.|TRBV2|13
CASSGQGRDGYTF
TGTGCCAGCAGTGGACAGGGCAGGGATGGCTACACCTTC
>TRBJ2-7|TRBD1|few|TRBV5-5|13
CASSADRDYEQYF
TGTGCCAGCAGCGCGGACAGGGACTACGAGCAGTACTTC
>TRBJ2-3|TRBD2|.|TRBV5-1|13
CASKREATDTQYF
TGCGCCAGCAAGCGGGAGGCCACAGATACGCAGTATTTT
>TRBJ2-1|TRBD2|.|TRBV28|15
CASGPMGGGDNEQFF
TGTGCCAGCGGTCCCATGGGGGGAGGGGATAATGAGCAGTTCTTC
>TRBJ1-1|.|.|TRBV12-3/TRBV12-4|11
CASSSTTTTFF
TGTGCCAGCAGTTCTACGACAACGACTTTCTTT
>TRBJ2-2|TRBD1|few|TRBV2|15
CASSDGTGNTGELFF
TGTGCCAGCAGTGATGGGACAGGGAACACCGGGGAGCTGTTTTTT
>TRBJ2-1|.|.|TRBV6-6|12
CASSSSVGEQFF
TGTGCCAGCAGTTCCTCGGTCGGTGAGCAGTTCTTC
>TRBJ2-7|TRBD1|few|TRBV7-2|14
CASSSGTARYEQYF
TGTGCCAGCAGCTCAGGGACAGCCCGCTACGAGCAGTACTTC
>TRBJ2-1|.|few|TRBV21-1|16
CASSNYARGDYNEQFF
TGTGCCAGCAGCAATTATGCCAGGGGAGATTACAATGAGCAGTTCTTC